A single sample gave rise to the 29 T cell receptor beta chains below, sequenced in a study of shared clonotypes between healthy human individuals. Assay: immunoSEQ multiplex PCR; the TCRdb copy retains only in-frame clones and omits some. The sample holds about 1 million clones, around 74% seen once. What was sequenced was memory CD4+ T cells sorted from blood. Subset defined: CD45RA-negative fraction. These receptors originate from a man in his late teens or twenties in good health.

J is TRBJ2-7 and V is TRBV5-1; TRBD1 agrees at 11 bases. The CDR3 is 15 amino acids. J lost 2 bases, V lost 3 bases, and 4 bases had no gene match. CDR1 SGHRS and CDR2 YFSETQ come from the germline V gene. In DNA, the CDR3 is TGCGCCAGCAGCTGGCGGGGACAGGGGGCCTACGAGCAGTACTTC. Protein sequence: CASSWRGQGAYEQYF.

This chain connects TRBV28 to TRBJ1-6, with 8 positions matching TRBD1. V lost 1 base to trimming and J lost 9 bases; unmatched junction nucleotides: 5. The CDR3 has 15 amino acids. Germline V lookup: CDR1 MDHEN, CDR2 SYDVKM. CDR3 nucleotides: TGTGCCAGCAGTTTATCCGCAGGGGGCGGTTCACCCCTCCACTTT. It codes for CASSLSAGGGSPLHF.

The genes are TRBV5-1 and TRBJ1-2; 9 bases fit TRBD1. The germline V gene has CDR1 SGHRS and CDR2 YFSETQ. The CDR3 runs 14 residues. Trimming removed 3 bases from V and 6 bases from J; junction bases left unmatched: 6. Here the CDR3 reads CASSWGQGSDGYTF. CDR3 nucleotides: TGCGCCAGCAGCTGGGGACAGGGTTCGGATGGCTACACCTTC.

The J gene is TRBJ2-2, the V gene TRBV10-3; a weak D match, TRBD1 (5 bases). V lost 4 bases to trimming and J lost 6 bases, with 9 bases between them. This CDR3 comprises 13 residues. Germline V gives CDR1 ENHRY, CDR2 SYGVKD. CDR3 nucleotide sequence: TGTGCCATCAGTGTGCAGGGTGCCGGGGAGCTGTTTTTT. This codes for CAISVQGAGELFF.

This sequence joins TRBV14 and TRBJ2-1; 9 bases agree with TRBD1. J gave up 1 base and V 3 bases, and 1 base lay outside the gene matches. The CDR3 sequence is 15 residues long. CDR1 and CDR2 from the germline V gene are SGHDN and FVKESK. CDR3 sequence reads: CASSHGQGSYNEQFF. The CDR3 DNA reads TGTGCCAGCAGCCACGGACAGGGGTCCTACAATGAGCAGTTCTTC.

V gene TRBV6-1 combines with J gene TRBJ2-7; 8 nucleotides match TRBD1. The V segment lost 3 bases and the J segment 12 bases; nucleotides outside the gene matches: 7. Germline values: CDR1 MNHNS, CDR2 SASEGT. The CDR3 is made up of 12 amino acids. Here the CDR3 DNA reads TGTGCCAGCAGTGATTGGGGACAGGCGGCGTACTTC. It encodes CASSDWGQAAYF.

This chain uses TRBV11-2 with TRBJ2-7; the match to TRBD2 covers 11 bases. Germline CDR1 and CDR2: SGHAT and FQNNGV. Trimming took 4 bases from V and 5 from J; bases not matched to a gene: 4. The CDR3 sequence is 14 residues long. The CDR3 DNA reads TGTGCCAGCAGCTCAGAGGGACTAGCGGACGAGCAGTACTTC. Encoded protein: CASSSEGLADEQYF.

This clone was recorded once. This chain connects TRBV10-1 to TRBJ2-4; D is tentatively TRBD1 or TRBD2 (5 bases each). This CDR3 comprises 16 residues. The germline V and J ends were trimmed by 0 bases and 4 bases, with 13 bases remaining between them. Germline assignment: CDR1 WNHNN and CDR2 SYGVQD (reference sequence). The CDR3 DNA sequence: TGCGCCAGCAGTGAGTCCGGGACGACGGTTAAAAACATTCAGTACTTC. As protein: CASSESGTTVKNIQYF.

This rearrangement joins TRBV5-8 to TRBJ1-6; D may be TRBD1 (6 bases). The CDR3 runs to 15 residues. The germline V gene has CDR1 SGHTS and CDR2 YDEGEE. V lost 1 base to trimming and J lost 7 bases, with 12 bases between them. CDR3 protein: CASSLRGTGNSPLHF. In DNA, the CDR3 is TGTGCCAGCAGCTTGAGAGGCACAGGGAATTCACCCCTCCACTTT.

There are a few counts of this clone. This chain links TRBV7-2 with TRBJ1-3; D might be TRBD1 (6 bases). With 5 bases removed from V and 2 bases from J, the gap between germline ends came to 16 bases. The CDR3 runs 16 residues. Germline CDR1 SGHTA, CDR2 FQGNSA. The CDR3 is CASSPLIAGAGNTIYF. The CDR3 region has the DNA TGTGCCAGCAGCCCCCTCATCGCAGGGGCTGGAAACACCATATATTTT.

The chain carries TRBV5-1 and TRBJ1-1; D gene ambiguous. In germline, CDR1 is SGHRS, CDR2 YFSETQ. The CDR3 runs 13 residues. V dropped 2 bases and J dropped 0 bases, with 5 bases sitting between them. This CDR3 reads CASSFMVNTEAFF. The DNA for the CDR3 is TGCGCCAGCAGCTTCATGGTGAACACTGAAGCTTTCTTT.

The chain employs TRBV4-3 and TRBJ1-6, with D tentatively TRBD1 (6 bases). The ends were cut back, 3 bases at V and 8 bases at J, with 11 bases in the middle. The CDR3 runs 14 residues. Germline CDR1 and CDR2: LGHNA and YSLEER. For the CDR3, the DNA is TGCGCCAGCAGCCAGGGGGCGCGTGATTCACCCCTCCACTTT. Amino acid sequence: CASSQGARDSPLHF.

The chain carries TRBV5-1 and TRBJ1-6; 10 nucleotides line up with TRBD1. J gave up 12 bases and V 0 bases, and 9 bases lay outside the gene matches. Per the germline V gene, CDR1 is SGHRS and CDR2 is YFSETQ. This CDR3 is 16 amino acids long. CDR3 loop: CASSLGGTGDFEPLHF. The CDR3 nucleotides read TGCGCCAGCAGCTTGGGCGGGACAGGGGACTTTGAACCCCTCCACTTT.

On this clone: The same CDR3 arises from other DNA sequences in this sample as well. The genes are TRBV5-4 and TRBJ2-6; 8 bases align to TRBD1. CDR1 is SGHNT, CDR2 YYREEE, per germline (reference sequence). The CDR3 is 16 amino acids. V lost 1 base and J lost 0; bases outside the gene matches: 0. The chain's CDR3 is CASSLTGGSGANVLTF. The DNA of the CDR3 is TGTGCCAGCAGCTTGACAGGGGGCTCTGGGGCCAACGTCCTGACTTTC.

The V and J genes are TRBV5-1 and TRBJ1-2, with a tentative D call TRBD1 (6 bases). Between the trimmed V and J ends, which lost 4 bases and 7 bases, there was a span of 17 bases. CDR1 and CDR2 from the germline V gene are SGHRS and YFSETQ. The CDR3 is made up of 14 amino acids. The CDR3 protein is CASSPTGGLGGYTF. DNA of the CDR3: TGCGCCAGCAGCCCGACCGGGGGCCTAGGTGGCTACACCTTC.

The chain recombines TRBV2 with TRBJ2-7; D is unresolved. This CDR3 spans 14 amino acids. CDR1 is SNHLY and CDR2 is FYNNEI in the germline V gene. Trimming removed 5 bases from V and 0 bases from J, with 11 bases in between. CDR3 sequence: CASSPSPSSYEQYF. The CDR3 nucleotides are TGTGCCAGCAGTCCCTCCCCGAGCTCCTACGAGCAGTACTTC.

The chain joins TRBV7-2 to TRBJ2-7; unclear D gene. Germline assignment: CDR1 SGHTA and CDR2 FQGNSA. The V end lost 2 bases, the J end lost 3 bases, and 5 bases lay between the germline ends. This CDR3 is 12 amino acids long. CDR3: CASSLLGYEQYF. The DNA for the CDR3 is TGTGCCAGCAGCTTACTAGGCTACGAGCAGTACTTC.

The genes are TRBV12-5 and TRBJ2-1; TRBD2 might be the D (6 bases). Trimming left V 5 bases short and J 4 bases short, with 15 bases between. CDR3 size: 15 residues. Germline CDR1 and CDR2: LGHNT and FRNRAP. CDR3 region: CASGPSGVTYNEQFF. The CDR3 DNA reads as TGTGCTAGTGGTCCATCGGGAGTCACTTACAATGAGCAGTTCTTC.

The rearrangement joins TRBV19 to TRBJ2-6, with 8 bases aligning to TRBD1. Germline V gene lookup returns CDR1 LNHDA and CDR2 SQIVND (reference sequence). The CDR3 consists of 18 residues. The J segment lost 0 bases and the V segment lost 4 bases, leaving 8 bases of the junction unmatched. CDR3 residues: CASSTYDRGHSGANVLTF. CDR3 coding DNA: TGTGCCAGTAGTACGTACGACAGGGGACACTCTGGGGCCAACGTCCTGACTTTC.

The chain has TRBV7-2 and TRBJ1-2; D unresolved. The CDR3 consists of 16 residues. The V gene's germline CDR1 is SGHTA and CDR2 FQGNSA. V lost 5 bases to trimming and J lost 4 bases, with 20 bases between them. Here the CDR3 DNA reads TGTGCCAGCAGCCTCAACCCACCCCCGAATATCTATGGCTACACCTTC. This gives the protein CASSLNPPPNIYGYTF.

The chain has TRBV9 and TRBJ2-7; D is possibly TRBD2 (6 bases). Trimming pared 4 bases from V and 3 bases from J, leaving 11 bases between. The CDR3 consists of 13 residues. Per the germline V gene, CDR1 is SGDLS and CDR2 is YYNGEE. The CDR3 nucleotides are TGTGCCAGCAGCCCCCGGAGGGTCTACGAGCAGTACTTC. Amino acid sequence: CASSPRRVYEQYF.

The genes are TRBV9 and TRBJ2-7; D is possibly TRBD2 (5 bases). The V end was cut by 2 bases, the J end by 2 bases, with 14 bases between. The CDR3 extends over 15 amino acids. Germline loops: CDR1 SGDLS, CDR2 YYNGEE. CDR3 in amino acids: CASSVNPTRAYEQYF. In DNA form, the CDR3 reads TGTGCCAGCAGCGTGAACCCGACGCGGGCCTACGAGCAGTACTTC.

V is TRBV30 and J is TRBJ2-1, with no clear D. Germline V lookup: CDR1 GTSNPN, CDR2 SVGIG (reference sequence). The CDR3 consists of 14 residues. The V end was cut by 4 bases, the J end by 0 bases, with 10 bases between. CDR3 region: CAWTGENSYNEQFF. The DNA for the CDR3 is TGTGCCTGGACCGGCGAAAACTCCTACAATGAGCAGTTCTTC.

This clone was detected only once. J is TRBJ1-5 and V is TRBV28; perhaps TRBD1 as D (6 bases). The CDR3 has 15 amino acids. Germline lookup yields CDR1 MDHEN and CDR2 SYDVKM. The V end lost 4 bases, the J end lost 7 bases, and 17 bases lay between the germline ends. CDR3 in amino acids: CASSSNTRGGQPQHF. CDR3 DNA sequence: TGTGCCAGCAGTTCCAATACCAGGGGCGGGCAGCCCCAGCATTTT. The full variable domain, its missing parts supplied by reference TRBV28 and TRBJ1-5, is DVKVTQSSRYLVKRTGEKVFLECVQDMDHENMFWYRQDPGLGLRLIYFSYDVKMKEKGDIPEGYSVSREKKERFSLILESASTNQTSMYLCASSSNTRGGQPQHFGDGTRLSIL.

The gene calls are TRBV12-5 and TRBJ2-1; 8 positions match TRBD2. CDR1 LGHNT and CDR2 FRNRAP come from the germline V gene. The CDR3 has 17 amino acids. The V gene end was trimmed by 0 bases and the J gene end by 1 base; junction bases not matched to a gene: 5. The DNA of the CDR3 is TGTGCTAGTGGTTTGGTACTCGGGGGGGCATCCTACAATGAGCAGTTCTTC. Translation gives CASGLVLGGASYNEQFF.

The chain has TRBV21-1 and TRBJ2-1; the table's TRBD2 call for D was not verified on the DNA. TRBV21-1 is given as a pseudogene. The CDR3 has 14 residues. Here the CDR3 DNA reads TGTGCCGGGGAGGTAGCGGGGGAGTACAATGAGCAGTTCTTC. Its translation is CAGEVAGEYNEQFF.

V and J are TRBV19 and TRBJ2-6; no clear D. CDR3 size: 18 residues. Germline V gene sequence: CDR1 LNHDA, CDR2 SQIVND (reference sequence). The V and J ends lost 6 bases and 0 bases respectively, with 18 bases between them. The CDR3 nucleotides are TGTGCCAGTAGAGGCGAGGTGGGCCGAAGCTCTGGGGCCAACGTCCTGACTTTC. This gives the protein CASRGEVGRSSGANVLTF.

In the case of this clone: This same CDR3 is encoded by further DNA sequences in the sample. The CDR3: CASSLGGLVYEQYF. DNA of the CDR3: TGTGCCAGCAGCCTAGGGGGGCTAGTCTACGAGCAGTACTTC. This sequence joins TRBV7-2 and TRBJ2-7; D is tentatively TRBD1 or TRBD2 (6 bases each). The CDR3 covers 14 residues. V was trimmed by 5 bases and J by 3 bases, leaving 14 bases between them. Germline V gene lookup returns CDR1 SGHTA and CDR2 FQGNSA.

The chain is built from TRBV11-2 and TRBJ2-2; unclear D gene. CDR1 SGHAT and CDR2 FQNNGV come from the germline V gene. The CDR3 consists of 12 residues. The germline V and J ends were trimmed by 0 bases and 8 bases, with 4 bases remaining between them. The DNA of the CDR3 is TGTGCCAGCAGCTTAGATTTGGGGGAGCTGTTTTTT. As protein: CASSLDLGELFF.